The rows below give T cell receptor beta chains drawn from one sample of a study of cytomegalovirus exposure and HLA in healthy donors. Assay used: immunoSEQ multiplex PCR; TCRdb lists only in-frame clones, some missing. The sample lists under 150,000 clones; approximately 80% were seen once. The sequenced sample consisted of PBMCs. The origin of the receptors is a male donor in good health and CMV-seropositive. CDR3s include the opening cysteine and the closing phenylalanine or tryptophan. Fields, in order: J gene, V gene, D gene, clone size, CDR3 protein, CDR3 DNA. A D gene is named only where the DNA matches it firmly. Clone size is not always given. Where it is, it says once, few, many or a class for expanded clones.

>TRBJ2-7|TRBV7-2|TRBD2|few
CASSLASGYYEQYF
TGTGCCAGCAGCTTAGCTAGCGGGTACTACGAGCAGTACTTC
>TRBJ2-7|TRBV25-1|-|-
CASSEYNQAYEQYF
TGTGCCAGCAGTGAATATAATCAGGCCTACGAGCAGTACTTC
>TRBJ2-3|TRBV6-8|-|-
CASSYSTEDRASTDTQYF
TGTGCCAGCAGTTACTCGACTGAGGACAGAGCTAGCACAGATACGCAGTATTTT
>TRBJ2-7|TRBV13|TRBD2|-
CASSSGLAGLYEQYF
TGTGCCAGCAGCTCGGGACTAGCGGGGCTCTACGAGCAGTACTTC
>TRBJ1-4|TRBV7-9|-|-
CASSLAGAGLNEKLFF
TGTGCCAGCAGCTTAGCGGGGGCAGGCCTGAATGAAAAACTGTTTTTT
>TRBJ1-1|TRBV12-5|TRBD1|few
CASGFSGGAFF
TGTGCTAGTGGTTTTTCAGGGGGAGCTTTCTTT
>TRBJ1-1|TRBV18|TRBD1|-
CASSQGQGITEAFF
TGTGCCAGCTCACAGGGACAGGGCATCACTGAAGCTTTCTTT
>TRBJ2-6|TRBV4-1|TRBD1|-
CASSQFPDRALSGANVLTF
TGCGCCAGCAGCCAATTCCCGGACAGGGCCCTCTCTGGGGCCAACGTCCTGACTTTC
>TRBJ2-1|TRBV5-4|TRBD2|-
CASSLGGTSSYNEQFF
TGTGCCAGCAGCTTGGGAGGGACTAGCTCCTACAATGAGCAGTTCTTC
>TRBJ2-5|TRBV7-9|TRBD1|-
CASSLARGQQETQYF
TGTGCCAGCAGCTTAGCTAGGGGACAGCAAGAGACCCAGTACTTC
>TRBJ2-1|TRBV6-4|TRBD2|few
CASSDTSGSYNEQFF
TGTGCCAGCAGTGACACTAGCGGGAGCTACAATGAGCAGTTCTTC
>TRBJ1-4|TRBV15|TRBD1|-
CATSRDGTGGFGEKLFF
TGTGCCACCAGCAGAGACGGGACAGGGGGCTTTGGTGAAAAACTGTTTTTT
>TRBJ1-5|TRBV9|-|-
CASSGRQDGQPQHF
TGTGCCAGCAGCGGACGACAGGACGGTCAGCCCCAGCATTTT
>TRBJ2-1|TRBV11-2|TRBD2|-
CASSGLAGKPSYNEQFF
TGTGCCAGCAGCGGACTAGCGGGGAAACCCTCCTACAATGAGCAGTTCTTC
>TRBJ1-5|TRBV6-5|-|-
CASSYSGRPNQPQHF
TGTGCCAGCAGTTACTCTGGGAGGCCCAATCAGCCCCAGCATTTT
>TRBJ2-7|TRBV7-3|TRBD1|-
CASSRTGDYEQYF
TGTGCCAGCAGTCGGACAGGGGACTACGAGCAGTACTTC
>TRBJ2-5|TRBV4-2|-|-
CASSQGRETQYF
TGTGCCAGCAGCCAAGGGAGAGAGACCCAGTACTTC
>TRBJ2-1|TRBV7-3|-|once
CASSTTGLITYNEQFF
TGTGCCAGCAGCACCACGGGACTCATTACCTACAATGAGCAGTTCTTC
>TRBJ2-3|TRBV6-5|TRBD2|once
CASSSGGRADTQYF
TGTGCCAGCAGCAGCGGGGGGAGGGCAGATACGCAGTATTTT
>TRBJ2-2|TRBV5-4|-|-
CASSLATGFTGELFF
TGTGCCAGCAGCTTGGCGACAGGATTCACCGGGGAGCTGTTTTTT
>TRBJ2-7|TRBV2|-|-
CASKSAGEGEQYF
TGTGCCAGCAAATCGGCAGGGGAGGGGGAGCAGTACTTC
>TRBJ2-1|TRBV7-9|-|-
CSSSFIGGASYNEQFF
TGTTCCAGCAGCTTTATTGGGGGGGCCTCCTACAATGAGCAGTTCTTC
>TRBJ1-1|TRBV5-4|-|few
CASSTGQMYTEAFF
TGTGCCAGCAGCACCGGACAGATGTACACTGAAGCTTTCTTT
>TRBJ1-1|TRBV2|-|few
CASSESTAEAFF
TGTGCCAGCAGTGAATCGACAGCCGAAGCTTTCTTT
>TRBJ1-2|TRBV27|TRBD1|-
CASRLGTGDYGYTF
TGTGCCAGCAGACTGGGGACAGGGGACTATGGCTACACCTTC
>TRBJ2-7|TRBV28|-|few
CASSLYGVSYEQYF
TGTGCCAGCAGTCTTTACGGAGTCTCCTACGAGCAGTACTTC
>TRBJ1-2|TRBV20-1|-|-
CSAPTDRGYTF
TGCAGTGCACCCACCGACAGGGGCTACACCTTC
>TRBJ1-6|TRBV6-5|TRBD1|-
CASSRSTGDNSPLHF
TGTGCCAGCAGTCGATCTACAGGGGATAATTCACCCCTCCACTTT
>TRBJ2-7|TRBV19|TRBD1|-
CASSIAPDRAEQYF
TGTGCCAGTAGTATAGCCCCCGACAGGGCCGAGCAGTACTTC
>TRBJ1-6|TRBV4-1|TRBD1|once
CASSQDGNRQGSPLHF
TGCGCCAGCAGCCAAGATGGGAACCGACAGGGTTCACCCCTCCACTTT
>TRBJ1-2|TRBV5-5|-|-
CASSLDDRRVHGYTF
TGTGCCAGCAGCTTGGATGACCGGAGGGTTCATGGCTACACCTTC
>TRBJ1-1|TRBV6-6|-|-
CASSLNREGFEAFF
TGTGCCAGCAGTTTAAACAGAGAGGGCTTTGAAGCTTTCTTT
>TRBJ2-2|TRBV28|-|-
CASSSGLRGHPSNTGELFF
TGTGCCAGCAGTTCTGGGTTAAGGGGACACCCGTCGAACACCGGGGAGCTGTTTTTT
>TRBJ2-6|TRBV5-1|TRBD1|-
CASSPRQGPSRGANVLTF
TGCGCCAGCAGCCCCAGACAGGGGCCATCCCGAGGGGCCAACGTCCTGACTTTC
>TRBJ1-3|TRBV7-9|-|-
CASSPAGQRNTIYF
TGTGCCAGCAGCCCCGCAGGGCAGAGAAACACCATATATTTT
>TRBJ2-7|TRBV19|TRBD2|-
CASSLAGSYEQYF
TGTGCCAGTAGCCTAGCGGGATCCTACGAGCAGTACTTC
>TRBJ1-1|TRBV4-3|-|-
CASSQGSGVITNTEAFF
TGCGCCAGCAGCCAAGGTTCAGGGGTAATAACGAACACTGAAGCTTTCTTT
>TRBJ1-1|TRBV7-9|TRBD1|-
CASSYDRGQGSTEAFF
TGTGCCAGCAGCTATGACCGGGGACAGGGGTCCACTGAAGCTTTCTTT
>TRBJ1-3|TRBV29-1|-|-
CSVEIPGSTANTIYF
TGCAGCGTTGAAATCCCGGGTTCAACCGCCAACACCATATATTTT
>TRBJ2-3|TRBV18|TRBD1|-
CASSPYGQESTDTQYF
TGTGCCAGCTCACCTTACGGACAGGAGAGCACAGATACGCAGTATTTT
>TRBJ2-4|TRBV2|TRBD1|-
CASSEGTGGLAKNIQYF
TGTGCCAGCAGTGAAGGGACAGGGGGGCTAGCCAAAAACATTCAGTACTTC
>TRBJ2-7|TRBV28|-|-
CASSRIGQIQGAYEQYF
TGTGCCAGCAGTAGGATCGGGCAGATCCAAGGGGCCTACGAGCAGTACTTC
>TRBJ1-1|TRBV4-3|TRBD1|-
CASSQGQGAYTEAFF
TGCGCCAGCAGCCAGGGACAGGGGGCTTACACTGAAGCTTTCTTT
>TRBJ2-5|TRBV27|-|-
CATRGHRGLAGEGTQYF
TGTGCCACCCGGGGGCACAGGGGGCTAGCGGGAGAAGGGACCCAGTACTTC
>TRBJ1-2|TRBV27|-|-
CASSLLSSGGGGYTF
TGTGCCAGCAGTTTACTGTCCAGCGGCGGCGGGGGCTACACCTTC
>TRBJ1-1|TRBV6-6|-|-
CASRKTDWYTEAFF
TGTGCCAGCAGAAAAACGGACTGGTACACTGAAGCTTTCTTT
>TRBJ1-3|TRBV4-1|TRBD1|-
CASSQDPGEGTGGNTIYF
TGCGCCAGCAGCCAAGACCCCGGGGAGGGGACAGGTGGAAACACCATATATTTT
>TRBJ2-7|TRBV30|TRBD1|-
CAWRQGALEQYF
TGTGCCTGGAGGCAGGGGGCATTGGAGCAGTACTTC
>TRBJ2-3|TRBV7-2|TRBD1|-
CASSLLNPGQASTDTQYF
TGTGCCAGCAGCTTACTCAACCCGGGACAGGCAAGCACAGATACGCAGTATTTT
>TRBJ2-3|TRBV9|-|-
CASSPLGGTDTQYF
TGTGCCAGCAGCCCACTAGGAGGGACAGATACGCAGTATTTT
>TRBJ1-1|TRBV18|-|-
CASSPSRDTEAFF
TGTGCCAGCTCACCAAGCAGGGACACTGAAGCTTTCTTT
>TRBJ2-7|TRBV10-2|-|-
CASRPTAAYEQYF
TGCGCCAGCCGCCCCACGGCGGCCTACGAGCAGTACTTC
>TRBJ1-1|TRBV9|-|-
CASSRQSASRNTEAFF
TGTGCCAGCAGCAGACAGTCAGCCTCCCGGAACACTGAAGCTTTCTTT
>TRBJ2-7|TRBV28|TRBD1|-
CASSFLFRQGGYEQYF
TGTGCCAGCAGTTTCCTTTTTCGACAGGGGGGCTACGAGCAGTACTTC
>TRBJ2-7|TRBV6-5|TRBD2|-
CASSYSYPLAGYEQYF
TGTGCCAGCAGTTACTCTTATCCACTAGCGGGCTACGAGCAGTACTTC